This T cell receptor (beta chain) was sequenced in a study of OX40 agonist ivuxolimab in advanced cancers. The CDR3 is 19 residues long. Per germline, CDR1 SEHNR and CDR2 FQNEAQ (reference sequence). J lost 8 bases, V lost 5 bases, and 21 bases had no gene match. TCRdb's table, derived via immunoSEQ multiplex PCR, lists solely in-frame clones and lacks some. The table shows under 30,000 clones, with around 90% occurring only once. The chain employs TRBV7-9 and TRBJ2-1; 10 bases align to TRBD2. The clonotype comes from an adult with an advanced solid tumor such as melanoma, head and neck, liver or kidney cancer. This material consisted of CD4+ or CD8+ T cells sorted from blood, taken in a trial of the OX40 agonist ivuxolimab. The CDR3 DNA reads TGTGCCAGCAGCACCACCTTAGCGGGGGGCGACGGCTCCCCTCATGAGCAGTTCTTC. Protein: CASSTTLAGGDGSPHEQFF.